One sample yielded the 28 T cell receptor beta chains listed below, sequenced in a study of blood T cell repertoires in COVID-19. TCRdb keeps only in-frame clones here, not all; method: immunoSEQ multiplex PCR. The repertoire holds some 200,000 clones, about 85% seen once, with approximately 21% in the top ten. The sequencing input was peripheral blood. These TCRs come from a man aged 60 to 75 with active or convalescent COVID-19.

The chain recombines TRBV9 with TRBJ1-2, with a possible D match to TRBD1 (5 bases). Trimming left V 0 bases short and J 2 bases short, with 8 bases between. This CDR3 comprises 14 residues. Germline loops: CDR1 SGDLS, CDR2 YYNGEE. The CDR3 here is CASSVGGDNYGYTF. CDR3 coding DNA: TGTGCCAGCAGCGTAGGGGGGGACAACTATGGCTACACCTTC.

The V and J genes are TRBV6-5 and TRBJ2-2; the match to TRBD1 covers 7 bases. Per the germline V gene, CDR1 is MNHEY and CDR2 is SVGAGI. Losses at the gene ends were 5 bases for V and 1 base for J; bases not matched to a gene: 1. There are 14 residues in the CDR3. This chain's CDR3 is CASSRQGNTGELFF. The DNA for the CDR3 is TGTGCCAGCAGTAGACAGGGGAACACCGGGGAGCTGTTTTTT.

To note about this clone: This specimen includes other DNA sequences encoding the same CDR3. CDR3 in amino acids: CASSLARETQYF. The DNA of the CDR3 is TGTGCCAGCAGTTTGGCCAGAGAGACCCAGTACTTC. The chain links TRBV12-3 or TRBV12-4 to TRBJ2-5; no clear D gene. Trimming shortened V by 3 bases and J by 4 bases, and 6 bases separated the two germline ends. CDR3 size: 12 residues.

Written as DNA, the CDR3 is TGTGCCAGCAGCTTAGCAGACACGGGATCTGGGGCCAACGTCCTGACTTTC. Its protein product is CASSLADTGSGANVLTF. The chain joins TRBV7-9 to TRBJ2-6; weak D call: TRBD2 (5 bases). Trimming took off 0 bases at V and 1 base at J, with 10 bases between the two ends. The CDR3 sequence is 17 residues long. CDR1 and CDR2 from the germline V gene are SEHNR and FQNEAQ (reference sequence).

The V gene is TRBV10-3, the J gene TRBJ1-2, with 9 positions matching TRBD1. Germline V gene lookup returns CDR1 ENHRY and CDR2 SYGVKD. The ends lost 5 bases at V and 3 bases at J; junction bases unmatched: 10. The CDR3 is 16 residues long. CDR3 sequence reads: CAISSTGGARDYGYTF. The CDR3 DNA reads TGTGCCATCAGTTCTACAGGGGGCGCAAGGGACTATGGCTACACCTTC.

The rearrangement links TRBV12-3 or TRBV12-4 to TRBJ1-1; D gene ambiguous. V was clipped by 6 bases and J by 3 bases, with 8 bases between them. This CDR3 spans 12 amino acids. For the CDR3, the DNA is TGTGCCAGCAGATTAAGAGACACTGAAGCTTTCTTT. Translated: CASRLRDTEAFF.

The rearrangement joins TRBV5-1 to TRBJ2-5; D is undetermined. The V gene's germline CDR1 is SGHRS and CDR2 YFSETQ. There are 16 residues in the CDR3. V lost 0 bases and J lost 1, with 13 bases in between. This CDR3 reads CASSLASGPGQETQYF. DNA of the CDR3: TGCGCCAGCAGCTTGGCCTCAGGCCCTGGCCAAGAGACCCAGTACTTC.

V is TRBV12-3 or TRBV12-4 and J is TRBJ1-1, with a tentative D call TRBD1 (6 bases). The CDR3 spans 13 residues. Trimming stripped 5 bases from V and 4 bases from J, with 11 bases between. The CDR3: CASSKVGGTEAFF. In nucleotides, the CDR3 is TGTGCCAGCAGTAAAGTAGGGGGCACTGAAGCTTTCTTT.

The CDR3 DNA reads as TGTGCCCTCAGCTCGGGCAGTGGTGGGGGGGAGCAGTACTTC. This gives the protein CALSSGSGGGEQYF. The chain couples TRBV6-5 to TRBJ2-7; D is possibly TRBD2 (6 bases). There are 14 residues in the CDR3. V was pared by 11 bases and J by 7 bases, with 24 bases between. Germline V lookup: CDR1 MNHEY, CDR2 SVGAGI.

V is TRBV3-1 (or the pseudogene TRBV3-2) and J is TRBJ2-1; 10 bases fit TRBD2. The CDR3 totals 17 residues. Germline V gene sequence: CDR1 LGHDT, CDR2 YNNKEL (reference sequence). Unmatched junction bases numbered 8, after V lost 4 bases and J lost 2 bases. In nucleotides, the CDR3 is TGTGCCAGCAGCCCCCGGGTGAGCGGGGGGGCCTACAATGAGCAGTTCTTC. This encodes CASSPRVSGGAYNEQFF.

The J gene is TRBJ2-2, the V gene TRBV10-3; 8 nucleotides line up with TRBD2. In germline, CDR1 is ENHRY, CDR2 SYGVKD. V gave up 11 bases and J gave up 0 bases; unmatched junction bases: 5. CDR3 size: 14 residues. CDR3 in amino acids: CASRGGTNTGELFF. CDR3 in DNA: TGTGCCTCCCGGGGGGGTACGAACACCGGGGAGCTGTTTTTT.

The chain links TRBV13 to TRBJ1-6; D may be TRBD1 (5 bases). The germline V gene has CDR1 PRHDT and CDR2 FYEKMQ (reference sequence). Trimming removed 0 bases at V and 7 bases at J, with 13 bases between. The CDR3 has 16 amino acids. The CDR3 DNA follows: TGTGCCAGCAGCTTAGGCCGGGGGATACAGAATTCACCCCTCCACTTT. Translating gives CASSLGRGIQNSPLHF.

In its sample, this clone was seen once. V usage is TRBV5-1 and J usage is TRBJ2-1, with 9 bases fitting TRBD1. The J segment lost 0 bases and the V segment lost 2 bases, leaving 3 bases of the junction unmatched. The CDR3 is 16 amino acids. The germline V gene has CDR1 SGHRS and CDR2 YFSETQ. The CDR3 region is CASSFRQGGSYNEQFF. The CDR3 region has the DNA TGCGCCAGCAGCTTCCGACAGGGGGGCTCCTACAATGAGCAGTTCTTC.

CDR3 DNA sequence: TGCGCCAGCAGCTCCTCCCCGGTGGCGGGGGGGAGCTATGGCTACACCTTC. Translation: CASSSSPVAGGSYGYTF. The V gene is TRBV5-1, the J gene TRBJ1-2; a weak D match, TRBD1 (5 bases). The CDR3 sequence is 17 residues long. The V and J ends lost 3 bases and 4 bases respectively, with 22 bases between them. The germline V gene encodes CDR1 SGHRS and CDR2 YFSETQ.

The V and J genes are TRBV3-1 (or the pseudogene TRBV3-2) and TRBJ2-4; no firm D call. This CDR3 is 15 amino acids long. With 6 bases removed from V and 0 bases from J, the gap between germline ends came to 12 bases. CDR1 and CDR2 (germline): LGHDT, YNNKEL (reference sequence). The CDR3 region is CASSPPSVAKNIQYF. Written as DNA, the CDR3 is TGTGCCAGCAGTCCACCCAGTGTAGCCAAAAACATTCAGTACTTC.

The chain employs TRBV5-4 and TRBJ2-7, with 8 bases matching TRBD1. Trimming removed 5 bases from V and 6 bases from J; junction bases left unmatched: 10. This CDR3 has 14 residues. Germline CDR1 and CDR2: SGHNT and YYREEE (reference sequence). CDR3 residues: CASSHPGQGGEQYF. CDR3 nucleotide sequence: TGTGCCAGCAGTCATCCCGGACAGGGCGGCGAGCAGTACTTC.

This clone was observed once. This sequence joins TRBV4-1 and TRBJ2-3; 7 nucleotides agree with TRBD2. V trimming: 0 bases; J trimming: 2 bases; junction bases outside the gene matches: 11. Germline CDR1 MGHRA, CDR2 YSYEKL. The CDR3 has 18 residues. The CDR3 DNA reads as TGCGCCAGCAGCCAAGATGGAAAGGGAGGGAGACACACAGATACGCAGTATTTT. It specifies CASSQDGKGGRHTDTQYF.

This chain uses TRBV29-1 with TRBJ1-2; D gene unclear. Germline V lookup: CDR1 SQVTM, CDR2 ANQGSEA. V was pared by 4 bases and J by 7 bases, with 16 bases between. CDR3 length: 13 amino acids. The CDR3 loop reads CSVVSSPSSGYTF. Here the CDR3 DNA reads TGCAGCGTTGTAAGCAGTCCTAGTAGTGGCTACACCTTC.

The genes are TRBV6-5 and TRBJ2-5, with D maybe TRBD1 (6 bases). Per the germline V gene, CDR1 is MNHEY and CDR2 is SVGAGI. V was clipped by 0 bases and J by 9 bases, with 20 bases between them. This CDR3 has 16 residues. The CDR3 nucleotides are TGTGCCAGCAGTTACTCGTGGGGCAGGGCCTCAGGGGCCCAGTACTTC. Amino acid sequence: CASSYSWGRASGAQYF.

This clone was recorded a few times. The chain employs TRBV27 and TRBJ1-1; D is unclear. The CDR3 has 12 residues. V lost 5 bases to trimming and J lost 1 base, with 5 bases between them. In germline, CDR1 is MNHEY, CDR2 SMNVEV (reference sequence). CDR3 residues: CASSNRNTEAFF. CDR3 in DNA: TGTGCCAGCAGTAACAGGAACACTGAAGCTTTCTTT.

The chain has TRBV7-9 and TRBJ2-7; D unresolved. Germline-derived CDR1 and CDR2 are SEHNR and FQNEAQ (reference sequence). V was pared by 2 bases and J by 12 bases, with 17 bases between. The CDR3 length is 13 residues. The chain's CDR3 is CASSLKERVRLYF. CDR3 nucleotides: TGTGCCAGCAGCTTAAAGGAACGTGTTAGACTGTACTTC.

The chain combines TRBV5-1 with TRBJ2-2, with D possibly matching TRBD1 (6 bases). V was trimmed by 4 bases and J by 1 base, leaving 8 bases between them. CDR3 length: 14 amino acids. From germline, CDR1 is SGHRS and CDR2 YFSETQ. The CDR3 region has the DNA TGCGCCAGCAGCGAGGGGGTGAACACCGGGGAGCTGTTTTTT. This sequence encodes CASSEGVNTGELFF. Complete variable domain (other parts from reference TRBV5-1 and TRBJ2-2): KAGVTQTPRYLIKTRGQQVTLSCSPISGHRSVSWYQQTPGQGLQFLFEYFSETQRNKGNFPGRFSGRQFSNSRSEMNVSTLELGDSALYLCASSEGVNTGELFFGEGSRLTVL.

This chain links TRBV6-1 with TRBJ2-5, with 13 bases fitting TRBD2. Germline CDR1 is MNHNS and CDR2 is SASEGT. V was pared by 4 bases and J by 5 bases, with 13 bases of the junction left unmatched. This CDR3 spans 18 amino acids. The CDR3 loop is CASSGRTSGGAALETQYF. In nucleotides, the CDR3 is TGTGCCAGCAGTGGGAGGACTAGCGGGGGAGCTGCATTGGAGACCCAGTACTTC.

This clone was recorded a few times. The V gene is TRBV19, the J gene TRBJ2-1; 9 bases fit TRBD2. V trimming: 4 bases; J trimming: 2 bases; junction bases outside the gene matches: 6. The CDR3 contains 16 residues. CDR1 LNHDA and CDR2 SQIVND come from the germline V gene (reference sequence). The CDR3: CASSTGRGGPYNEQFF. In nucleotides, the CDR3 is TGTGCCAGTAGTACGGGGCGGGGGGGCCCCTACAATGAGCAGTTCTTC.

The chain combines TRBV15 with TRBJ1-6; D is perhaps TRBD1 (6 bases). Trimming shortened V by 3 bases and J by 7 bases, and 16 bases separated the two germline ends. Looked up from germline, CDR1 is LNHNV and CDR2 is YYDKDF (reference sequence). The CDR3 contains 16 residues. As DNA, the CDR3 is TGTGCCACCAGCAGTATAGCCGGGACACAGAATTCACCCCTCCACTTT. Its protein product is CATSSIAGTQNSPLHF.

The sample holds one count of this clone. This rearrangement joins TRBV6-5 to TRBJ1-5; no reliable D call. This CDR3 has 13 amino acids. Trimming removed 0 bases from V and 5 bases from J, with 5 bases in between. The germline V gene encodes CDR1 MNHEY and CDR2 SVGAGI. The CDR3 region is CASSYSPDQPQHF. For the CDR3, the DNA is TGTGCCAGCAGTTACTCTCCGGATCAGCCCCAGCATTTT.

V usage is TRBV9 and J usage is TRBJ2-3; 14 nucleotides match TRBD2. The CDR3 runs to 18 residues. After removal of 4 bases from V and 3 bases from J, the junction contained 10 bases not matched to a gene. Looked up from germline, CDR1 is SGDLS and CDR2 is YYNGEE. CDR3 nucleotides: TGTGCCAGCAGCCAATCCGGGACTAGCGGGGGAGGGACAGATACGCAGTATTTT. This codes for CASSQSGTSGGGTDTQYF. Complete variable domain (other parts from reference TRBV9 and TRBJ2-3): DSGVTQTPKHLITATGQRVTLRCSPRSGDLSVYWYQQSLDQGLQFLIQYYNGEERAKGNILERFSAQQFPDLHSELNLSSLELGDSALYFCASSQSGTSGGGTDTQYFGPGTRLTVL.

The chain combines TRBV5-1 with TRBJ1-5; the D gene is possibly TRBD1 (5 bases). The CDR3 consists of 14 residues. The germline CDR1 and CDR2 sequences are SGHRS and YFSETQ. The V end lost 3 bases, the J end lost 3 bases, and 10 bases lay between the germline ends. CDR3 sequence: CASSSGEVNQPQHF. CDR3 bases: TGCGCCAGCAGCTCGGGGGAGGTCAATCAGCCCCAGCATTTT.